Following are 4 T cell receptor beta chains from one sample sequenced in a study of identical twins. MiXCR, run by TCRdb on the 5' RACE reads, gives a single entry per CDR3 protein. The sample records over 550,000 distinct CDR3 sequences, about 7.6% being singletons. The sample also formed part of further work on yellow fever vaccine responses in identical twins.

The specimen sequenced was PBMCs. The receptor set was obtained from a woman between 18 and 29 years old in good health.

This clonotype was observed a few times. V and J are TRBV20-1 and TRBJ2-5, with 7 bases fitting TRBD2. The V gene end was trimmed by 3 bases and the J gene end by 5 bases; junction bases not matched to a gene: 9. Looked up from germline, CDR1 is DFQATT and CDR2 is SNEGSKA (reference sequence). The CDR3 extends over 14 amino acids. CDR3 in amino acids: CSARVAGSLETQYF. The CDR3 DNA sequence: TGCAGTGCTAGGGTAGCGGGCTCTCTCGAGACCCAGTACTTC.

The rearrangement links TRBV7-8 to TRBJ2-1; D may be TRBD1 or TRBD2 (5 bases each). Between the trimmed V and J ends, which lost 9 bases and 8 bases, there was a span of 23 bases. The CDR3 runs 15 residues. Germline V gene sequence: CDR1 SGHVS, CDR2 FQNEAQ. CDR3 amino acids: CASHPRGTLVDEQFF. CDR3 bases: TGTGCCAGTCACCCTCGGGGCACCCTGGTTGATGAGCAGTTCTTC.

This clonotype was seen ten or more times. This rearrangement joins TRBV14 to TRBJ1-4; D remains ambiguous. CDR3 length: 17 amino acids. From germline, CDR1 is SGHDN and CDR2 FVKESK. The germline V and J ends were trimmed by 0 bases and 5 bases, with 16 bases remaining between them. This CDR3 reads CASSQDWRGYPNEKLFF. In DNA, the CDR3 is TGTGCCAGCAGCCAAGATTGGCGTGGGTATCCGAATGAAAAACTGTTTTTT.

This chain uses TRBV20-1 with TRBJ1-2, with TRBD1 matching 7 bases. V dropped 5 bases and J dropped 4; count of bases not matched to a gene: 7. The germline V gene encodes CDR1 DFQATT and CDR2 SNEGSKA (reference sequence). The CDR3 totals 13 residues. CDR3 DNA sequence: TGCAGTGCTCAAGGACAGGACACCTATGGCTACACCTTC. It encodes CSAQGQDTYGYTF.